Described below is a single TCR beta chain sequence and its context. Its antigen remains unknown. Using immunoSEQ multiplex PCR, the repertoire was profiled, and TCRdb retains in-frame clones only, with some absent. This table holds 120,000 or so clones, 75% to 85% found once. Germline V lookup: CDR1 SQVTM, CDR2 ANQGSEA. The CDR3 contains 14 residues. Trimming at V came to 3 bases and at J to 3 bases, leaving 1 base not matched to a gene. The study pooled second doses at about 4 or about 12 weeks. This sample was included in a study of T cell responses to AZD1222 COVID-19 vaccine. Study conclusions and caveats: It was only after the peak T cell response that any repertoires were sampled. Distributed over spike, vaccine-associated CD4 TCRs predominated at 160-218 and 743-854.

The TCR sequence derives from an adult who received the AZD1222 COVID-19 vaccine. J is TRBJ2-2 and V is TRBV29-1; TRBD1 agrees at 10 bases. The material sequenced was peripheral blood, taken 28 days after the second AZD1222 dose. The CDR3 nucleotides are TGCAGCGTTGATGGGACAGGGGACACCGGGGAGCTGTTTTTT. Protein product: CSVDGTGDTGELFF.